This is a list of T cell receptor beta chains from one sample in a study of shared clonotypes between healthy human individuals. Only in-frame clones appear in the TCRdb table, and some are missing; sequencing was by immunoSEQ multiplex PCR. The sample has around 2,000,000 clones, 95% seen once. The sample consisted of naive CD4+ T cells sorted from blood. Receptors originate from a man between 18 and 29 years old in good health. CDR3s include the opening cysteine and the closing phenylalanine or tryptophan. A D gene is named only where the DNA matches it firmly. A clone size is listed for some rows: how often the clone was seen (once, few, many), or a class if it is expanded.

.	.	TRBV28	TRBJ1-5	TGTGCCAGCAGTTTCACACTCAATCAGCCCCAGCATTTT	CASSFTLNQPQHF
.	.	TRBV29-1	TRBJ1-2	TGCAGCGTTGGCAGTATGGTAAACTATGGCTACACCTTC	CSVGSMVNYGYTF
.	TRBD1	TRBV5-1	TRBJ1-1	TGCGCCAGCAGCATAGGACAGGGTGGGGCTGAAGCTTTCTTT	CASSIGQGGAEAFF
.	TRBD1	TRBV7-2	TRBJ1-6	TGTGCCAGCAGTTACCGACAGGGAGGATTTAATTCACCCCTCCACTTT	CASSYRQGGFNSPLHF
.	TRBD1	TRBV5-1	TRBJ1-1	TGCGCCAGCAGCTCCGAGGGGGCCTCCATGGCTTTCTTT	CASSSEGASMAFF
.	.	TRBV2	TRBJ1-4	TGTGCCAGCAGCGGGACTCGGGATGAAAAACTGTTTTTT	CASSGTRDEKLFF
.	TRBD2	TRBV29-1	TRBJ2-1	TGCAGCGCCCTTAGCGGGAGAATCGATGAGCAGTTCTTC	CSALSGRIDEQFF
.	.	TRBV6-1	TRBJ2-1	TGTGCCAGCAGTGAGAAGGGTTACAATGAGCAGTTCTTC	CASSEKGYNEQFF
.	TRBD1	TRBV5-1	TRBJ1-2	TGCGCCAGCAGCAAAAGCGGGACAGGGGTTCAGGGCTACACCTTC	CASSKSGTGVQGYTF
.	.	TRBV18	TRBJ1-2	TGTGCCAGCTCACCCACAGGACAGAGGACTAACTATGGCTACACCTTC	CASSPTGQRTNYGYTF
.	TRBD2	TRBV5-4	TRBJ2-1	TGTGCCAGCAGCCTAATAGCGGGAGTACCTAGAAATGAGCAGTTCTTC	CASSLIAGVPRNEQFF
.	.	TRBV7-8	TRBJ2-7	TGTGCCAGCAGCTTGGGAGAGAAATCCTACGAGCAGTACTTC	CASSLGEKSYEQYF
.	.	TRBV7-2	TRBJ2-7	TGTGCCAGCAGCCGATCCGAGCCGTCCTACGAGCAGTACTTC	CASSRSEPSYEQYF
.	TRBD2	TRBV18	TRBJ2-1	TGTGCCAGCTCGACAACTAGCGGGAGACCGTTCTTC	CASSTTSGRPFF
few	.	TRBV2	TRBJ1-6	TGTGCCAGCAGCCTCGAGGCCTATTCACCCCTCCACTTT	CASSLEAYSPLHF
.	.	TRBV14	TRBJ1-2	TGTGCCAGCAGCCTTACAGGGTACTATGGCTACACCTTC	CASSLTGYYGYTF
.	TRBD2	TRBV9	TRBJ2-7	TGTGCCAGCAGCGCACTAGCGGGAGTCCCCTACGAGCAGTACTTC	CASSALAGVPYEQYF
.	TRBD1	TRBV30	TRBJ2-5	TGTGCCTGGGGGGGACAGCGAGCAGAGACCCAGTACTTC	CAWGGQRAETQYF